This T cell receptor beta chain was observed in a study of technical replicates of blood from several donors. Looked up from germline, CDR1 is SGDLS and CDR2 is YYNGEE. There are 15 residues in the CDR3. Trimming took off 0 bases at V and 5 bases at J, with 11 bases between the two ends. The method was immunoSEQ multiplex PCR; TCRdb's version includes in-frame clones alone and lacks a portion of them. Of 45,000 to 60,000 clones listed, 80% to 95% are singletons. The source of this sequence is a human donor in good health. Some clones in this sample may be carry-over from other donors' samples. Sequences were obtained from PBMCs. The V gene is TRBV9, the J gene TRBJ2-2; a possible D gene is TRBD1 (5 bases). DNA for the CDR3: TGTGCCAGCAGCGTAGATCCAGGGAAAACCGGGGAGCTGTTTTTT. The encoded protein is CASSVDPGKTGELFF. Based on the CDR3 plus reference TRBV9 and TRBJ2-2, the full variable domain is DSGVTQTPKHLITATGQRVTLRCSPRSGDLSVYWYQQSLDQGLQFLIQYYNGEERAKGNILERFSAQQFPDLHSELNLSSLELGDSALYFCASSVDPGKTGELFFGEGSRLTVL.